This T cell receptor (beta chain) was captured by sequencing in a study of T cells in Graves' hyperthyroidism and ophthalmopathy. There are 15 residues in the CDR3. With 5 bases removed from V and 0 bases from J, the gap between germline ends came to 12 bases. CDR1 and CDR2 from the germline V gene are SNHLY and FYNNEI. The table lists this clonotype with many counts. Amplified TCR beta CDR3 regions came from RNA transcripts. The HTBI primer set served for first-round RT-PCR of the TCR CDR3. Using its own MiXCR run on the multiplex PCR reads, TCRdb lists one record per CDR3 protein. The sample includes nearly 600,000 distinct CDR3 sequences, 13% to 15% seen only once; the top ten take roughly 7%.

This sequence joins TRBV2 and TRBJ2-3, with D unclear. The sample taken for sequencing was blood. This TCR came from a woman aged 18-29 years with Graves' ophthalmopathy. CDR3 sequence (DNA): TGTGCCAGCAGTACAACTCTCGACAGCACAGATACGCAGTATTTT. This encodes CASSTTLDSTDTQYF.